This T cell receptor (beta chain) was recovered during a study of blood T cell repertoires in COVID-19. Looking at the study overall: PBMCs, B-cell-depleted T cells, or T cells provided the cDNA or gDNA that made up the material.

V was trimmed by 6 bases and J by 4 bases, leaving 12 bases between them. Germline values: CDR1 MNHEY, CDR2 SVGAGI. CDR3 length: 13 residues. The data were produced by immunoSEQ multiplex PCR, yet TCRdb's version contains in-frame clones alone and is incomplete. This sample has roughly 250,000 clones, with 86% found just once. The rearrangement links TRBV6-5 to TRBJ2-5, with D tentatively TRBD1 (7 bases). Sequencing was done on a sample of peripheral blood. This clonotype was obtained from a woman aged 25 to 45 with COVID-19, enrolled during active disease. The CDR3 coding sequence is TGTGCCAGCAGCACGCAGGGGGGAGAGACCCAGTACTTC. Protein: CASSTQGGETQYF.